The 5 T cell receptor beta chains below all came from one sample that was sequenced in a study of Ad26.COV2.S vaccination and SARS-CoV-2 variants. Stated treatment: 15 to 20 received Ad26.COV2.S at low or high dose, single or two shots; 5 received placebo; per-sample allocation not given. Collection of the samples took place on day 63 after the first injection of vaccine or placebo. Here immunoSEQ multiplex PCR was the method, and the copy in TCRdb shows in-frame clones only, minus some. The sample consists of hundreds of thousands of clones, about 87% of them appearing once. This specimen was peripheral blood, taken in a trial of Ad26.COV2.S vaccine versus placebo. The receptors stem from a person between 18 and 65 years old who received the Ad26.COV2.S COVID-19 vaccine or a placebo.

The V gene is TRBV5-1, the J gene TRBJ1-2; a possible D gene is TRBD1 (5 bases). CDR1 is SGHRS and CDR2 is YFSETQ in the germline V gene. The CDR3 is 16 amino acids. Trimming took 5 bases from V and 2 from J, leaving 19 bases between them. For the CDR3, the DNA is TGCGCCAGCAGTCCCCAAAGTCCGGGACCCAACTATGGCTACACCTTC. Protein sequence: CASSPQSPGPNYGYTF.

This chain joins TRBV27 and TRBJ2-3; D may match TRBD1 or TRBD2 (6 bases each). There are 16 residues in the CDR3. Germline values: CDR1 MNHEY, CDR2 SMNVEV (reference sequence). Trimming shortened V by 7 bases and J by 4 bases, and 21 bases separated the two germline ends. CDR3 region: CASTRLTLGGSDTQYF. The CDR3 region has the DNA TGTGCCAGCACCCGCTTAACGTTAGGGGGGTCAGATACGCAGTATTTT.

CDR3: CASSPRSSTEAFF. CDR3 sequence (DNA): TGTGCCAGTAGTCCCCGCTCGAGCACTGAAGCTTTCTTT. The rearrangement links TRBV19 to TRBJ1-1, with D uncertain. There are 13 residues in the CDR3. The V gene lost 5 bases and the J gene lost 4 bases, with 11 bases spanning the gap. The germline gives CDR1 LNHDA, CDR2 SQIVND (reference sequence).

J is TRBJ2-5 and V is TRBV5-4; tentative D call: TRBD2 (6 bases). This CDR3 is built from 14 residues. Germline assignment: CDR1 SGHNT and CDR2 YYREEE (reference sequence). V was pared by 5 bases and J by 5 bases, with 16 bases between. The CDR3 DNA is TGTGCCAGCAGTTATCCAGGGAGGACCGAGACCCAGTACTTC. Amino acids: CASSYPGRTETQYF.

This chain connects TRBV3-1 (or the pseudogene TRBV3-2) to TRBJ1-3, with D perhaps TRBD1 (6 bases). Trimming left V 0 bases short and J 1 base short, with 13 bases between. From germline, CDR1 is LGHDT and CDR2 YNNKEL (reference sequence). CDR3 length equals 17 residues. The CDR3: CASSQDLGGRSGNTIYF. CDR3 coding DNA: TGTGCCAGCAGCCAAGATCTAGGGGGGCGGTCTGGAAACACCATATATTTT.